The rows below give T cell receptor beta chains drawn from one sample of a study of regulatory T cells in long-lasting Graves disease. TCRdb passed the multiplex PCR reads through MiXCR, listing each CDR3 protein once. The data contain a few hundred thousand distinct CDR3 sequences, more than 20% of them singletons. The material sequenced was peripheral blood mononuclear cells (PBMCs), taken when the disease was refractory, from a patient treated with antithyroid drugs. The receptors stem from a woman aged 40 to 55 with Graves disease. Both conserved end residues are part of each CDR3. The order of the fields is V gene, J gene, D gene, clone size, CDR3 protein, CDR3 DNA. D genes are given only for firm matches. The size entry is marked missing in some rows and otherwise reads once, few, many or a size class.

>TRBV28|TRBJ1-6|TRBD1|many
CASSLDPGQGDSPLHF
TGTGCCAGCAGTTTGGACCCGGGACAGGGGGATTCACCCCTCCACTTT
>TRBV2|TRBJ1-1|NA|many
CAVGPEAFF
TGTGCCGTAGGCCCTGAAGCTTTCTTT
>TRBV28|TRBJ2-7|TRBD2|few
CASSHGTSSYEQYF
TGTGCCAGCTCACACGGGACTAGCTCCTACGAGCAGTACTTC
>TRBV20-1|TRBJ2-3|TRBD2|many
CSAPQRAGPSTDTQYF
TGCAGTGCTCCCCAGAGAGCGGGACCTAGCACAGATACGCAGTATTTT
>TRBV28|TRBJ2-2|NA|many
CASSLTFPGELFF
TGTGCCAGCAGTTTAACTTTCCCCGGGGAGCTGTTTTTT
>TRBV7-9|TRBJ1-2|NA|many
CASSSGQLYGYTF
TGTGCCAGCAGCTCAGGACAGCTCTATGGCTACACCTTC
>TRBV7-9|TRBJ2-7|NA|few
CASSSGHGVGEQYF
TGTGCCAGCAGCTCAGGGCATGGAGTTGGGGAGCAGTACTTC
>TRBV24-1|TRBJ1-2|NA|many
CATSTPDANYGYTF
TGTGCCACCTCAACACCAGACGCTAACTATGGCTACACCTTC
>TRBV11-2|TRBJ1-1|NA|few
CASSPLTGNTEAFF
TGTGCCAGCAGTCCTTTAACAGGGAACACTGAAGCTTTCTTT
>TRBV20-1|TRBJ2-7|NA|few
CSARARANTYEQYF
TGCAGTGCTAGGGCCAGGGCCAACACCTACGAGCAGTACTTC
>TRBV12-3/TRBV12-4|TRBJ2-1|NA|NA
CASSLSLAGDEQFF
TGTGCCAGCAGCCTGAGCCTAGCTGGCGATGAGCAGTTCTTC
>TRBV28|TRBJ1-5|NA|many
CASRRGDRRFNQPQHF
TGTGCCAGCAGGAGGGGAGATAGGCGGTTCAATCAGCCCCAGCATTTT
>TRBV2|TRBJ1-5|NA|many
CASSEWVRGNQPQHF
TGTGCCAGCAGTGAGTGGGTGAGGGGCAATCAGCCCCAGCATTTT
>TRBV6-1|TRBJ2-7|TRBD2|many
CASSSTSGSGEQYF
TGTGCCAGCAGCTCGACTAGCGGGAGCGGTGAGCAGTACTTC
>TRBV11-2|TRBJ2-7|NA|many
CASSLVGTPGDEQYF
TGTGCCAGCAGCTTAGTTGGGACACCTGGAGACGAGCAGTACTTC
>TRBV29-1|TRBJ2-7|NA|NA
CSVEGATGEYEQYF
TGCAGCGTTGAGGGGGCGACAGGAGAGTACGAGCAGTACTTC
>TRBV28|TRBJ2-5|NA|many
CASSFGLQETQYF
TGTGCCAGCAGTTTCGGACTCCAAGAGACCCAGTACTTC
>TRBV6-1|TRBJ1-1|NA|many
CASSLGQIWILNF
TGTGCCAGCAGTCTCGGACAGATCTGGATACTTAACTTT
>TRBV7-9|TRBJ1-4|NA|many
CASSLQGREKLFF
TGTGCCAGCAGTTTGCAGGGCCGGGAAAAACTGTTTTTT
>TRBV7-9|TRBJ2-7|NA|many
CASSFRGRPYEQYF
TGTGCCAGCAGCTTCAGGGGAAGACCCTACGAGCAGTACTTC
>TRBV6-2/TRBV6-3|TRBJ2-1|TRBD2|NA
CASSYLAENNEQFF
TGTGCCAGCAGTTATCTAGCGGAAAACAATGAGCAGTTCTTC
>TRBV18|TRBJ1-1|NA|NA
CASSPRGGQAFF
TGTGCCAGCTCACCACGGGGCGGCCAGGCTTTCTTT
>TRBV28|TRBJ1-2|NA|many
CASSLRQAWYGYTF
TGTGCCAGCAGTTTAAGGCAGGCCTGGTATGGCTACACCTTC
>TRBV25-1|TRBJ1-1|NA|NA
CASSEYHRGAAAFF
TGTGCCAGCAGTGAATACCACCGTGGCGCGGCTGCTTTCTTT
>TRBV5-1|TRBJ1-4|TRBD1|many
CASSLGLGTENEKLFF
TGCGCCAGCAGCTTGGGCCTCGGGACAGAAAACGAAAAACTGTTTTTT
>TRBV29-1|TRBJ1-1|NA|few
CSAGGLNTEAFF
TGCAGCGCCGGCGGCTTGAACACTGAAGCTTTCTTT
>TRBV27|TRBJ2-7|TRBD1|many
CASSLSGTEYYEQYF
TGTGCCAGCAGTCTATCGGGGACAGAGTACTACGAGCAGTACTTC
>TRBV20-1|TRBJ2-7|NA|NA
CSARVRRTYEQYF
TGCAGTGCTAGAGTCCGCAGAACCTACGAGCAGTACTTC
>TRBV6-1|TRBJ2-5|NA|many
CASSDGTTRGETQYF
TGTGCCAGCAGTGACGGGACAACTCGAGGAGAGACCCAGTACTTC
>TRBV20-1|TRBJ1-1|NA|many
CSARGHSMNTEAFF
TGCAGTGCGAGGGGACACAGCATGAACACTGAAGCTTTCTTT
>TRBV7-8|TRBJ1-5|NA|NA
CASSPNYGQKPILTNQPQHF
TGTGCCAGCAGCCCGAATTACGGGCAGAAACCGATCCTAACCAATCAGCCCCAGCATTTT
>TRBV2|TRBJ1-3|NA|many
CASAGDRESGGNTIYF
TGTGCCAGCGCCGGGGATAGAGAATCGGGTGGAAACACCATATATTTT
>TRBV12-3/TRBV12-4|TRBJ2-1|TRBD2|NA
CASSFSGLAGDEQFF
TGTGCCAGCAGTTTCTCTGGACTAGCGGGAGATGAGCAGTTCTTC
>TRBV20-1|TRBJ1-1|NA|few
CSARDQPSTEAFF
TGCAGTGCTAGAGATCAGCCGTCCACTGAAGCTTTCTTT
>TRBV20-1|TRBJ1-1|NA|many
CSAKGGSGASEAFF
TGCAGTGCCAAGGGTGGTTCTGGGGCTAGTGAAGCTTTCTTT
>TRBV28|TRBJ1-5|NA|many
CASTPAGRGSNQPQHF
TGTGCCAGCACCCCGGCAGGTCGCGGTAGCAATCAGCCCCAGCATTTT
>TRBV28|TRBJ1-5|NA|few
CASSQKKPQHF
TGTGCCAGCAGTCAAAAAAAGCCCCAGCATTTT
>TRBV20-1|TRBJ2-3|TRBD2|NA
CSATSLAGRTSTDTQYF
TGCAGTGCTACTTCGCTAGCGGGACGAACTAGCACAGATACGCAGTATTTT
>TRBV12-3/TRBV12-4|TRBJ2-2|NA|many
CASRLAAGQGNGELFF
TGTGCCAGCAGGCTGGCCGCGGGGCAGGGAAACGGGGAGCTGTTTTTT
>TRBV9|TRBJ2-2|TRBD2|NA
CASSVYDTGGNTGELFF
TGTGCCAGCAGCGTTTATGATACGGGAGGGAACACCGGGGAGCTGTTTTTT
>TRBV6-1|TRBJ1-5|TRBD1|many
CATQDRGVYNQPQHF
TGTGCCACCCAAGACAGGGGGGTTTACAATCAGCCCCAGCATTTT
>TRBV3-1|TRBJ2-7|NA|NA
CASSHGAVNYEQYF
TGTGCCAGCAGCCATGGGGCCGTTAACTACGAGCAGTACTTC